This passage covers 5 T cell receptor beta chains from one sample sequenced in a study of radiotherapy plus CTLA-4 blockade in lung cancer. The protocol was immunoSEQ multiplex PCR, while the TCRdb copy is restricted to in-frame clones and leaves out a portion. The sample holds approximately 100,000 clones, 70% to 90% seen once. The sample was peripheral blood, taken from a patient treated with radiotherapy plus ipilimumab. The receptors stem from a human donor with non-small cell lung cancer that progressed on radiotherapy plus ipilimumab. Some clones in this sample may be carry-over from other donors' samples.

The rearrangement links TRBV4-2 to TRBJ2-3; D may correspond to TRBD1 or TRBD2 (6 bases each). There are 16 residues in the CDR3. V was shortened by 4 bases and J by 4 bases, with 18 bases between the two germline ends. Germline CDR1 and CDR2: LGHNA and YNFKEQ. In nucleotides, the CDR3 is TGTGCCAGCAGCCTTCCCTCCGGGGGCGACGCAGATACGCAGTATTTT. It encodes CASSLPSGGDADTQYF.

The rearrangement uses TRBV11-2 and TRBJ1-6; D possibly corresponds to TRBD1 (5 bases). Germline CDR1 SGHAT, CDR2 FQNNGV. This CDR3 contains 15 residues. The V end lost 3 bases, the J end lost 6 bases, and 12 bases lay between the germline ends. CDR3 in amino acids: CASSFKTVFNSPLHF. The CDR3, as DNA: TGTGCCAGCAGCTTTAAGACAGTCTTTAATTCACCCCTCCACTTT.

The V call is TRBV19, the J call TRBJ1-5; D gene unclear. V gave up 4 bases and J gave up 1 base, with 17 bases separating them. Germline values: CDR1 LNHDA, CDR2 SQIVND (reference sequence). There are 17 residues in the CDR3. The CDR3 coding sequence is TGTGCCAGTAGTAACCGAAACGACGGTGCAAGCAATCAGCCCCAGCATTTT. It encodes CASSNRNDGASNQPQHF.

The CDR3 protein is CASSRPDMGNTGELFF. The CDR3 DNA sequence: TGCGCCAGCAGCCGGCCGGACATGGGCAACACCGGGGAGCTGTTTTTT. This chain uses TRBV4-1 with TRBJ2-2; D is perhaps TRBD1 (5 bases). CDR1 MGHRA and CDR2 YSYEKL come from the germline V gene. The CDR3 contains 16 residues. V was pared by 4 bases and J by 2 bases, with 14 bases between.

V and J are TRBV5-1 and TRBJ1-3, with 7 bases identical to TRBD1. With V trimmed by 3 bases and J by 0 bases, 6 bases remained unmatched. The CDR3 spans 16 residues. Germline CDR1 reads SGHRS; CDR2 reads YFSETQ. The CDR3 DNA follows: TGCGCCAGCAGCTCGGGACAGCAGAGCTCTGGAAACACCATATATTTT. Protein: CASSSGQQSSGNTIYF. The variable domain in full, with the rest retrieved from reference TRBV5-1 and TRBJ1-3, is KAGVTQTPRYLIKTRGQQVTLSCSPISGHRSVSWYQQTPGQGLQFLFEYFSETQRNKGNFPGRFSGRQFSNSRSEMNVSTLELGDSALYLCASSSGQQSSGNTIYFGEGSWLTVV.